These T cell receptor beta chains were read from a single sample in a study of blood T cells in healthy people across ages. TCRdb reprocessed the 5' RACE reads with MiXCR, giving one entry per CDR3 protein. Of about 690,000 distinct CDR3 sequences in the sample, around 43% were seen once. The material sequenced was blood. These TCRs come from a man older than 75 in good health. Both conserved end residues are part of each CDR3. D genes are given only for firm matches.

v_call	d_call	j_call	cdr3_length	cdr3_aa
TRBV20-1	TRBD1	TRBJ2-7	14	CSAGTGTGSYEQYF
TRBV3-1	TRBD1	TRBJ1-6	16	CASSPRTGNVNSPLHF
TRBV6-2/TRBV6-3	NA	TRBJ2-7	11	CASSKQYEQYF
TRBV27	TRBD1	TRBJ2-7	16	CASSRYPTGVGYEQYF
TRBV29-1	NA	TRBJ2-7	12	CSVLDKYYEQYF
TRBV7-2	NA	TRBJ2-7	16	CASRLNTGIISYEQYF
TRBV20-1	NA	NA	15	CSATSGGYSYNEQYF
TRBV7-2	NA	TRBJ1-6	16	CASRSTGSSYNSPLHF
TRBV6-6	NA	TRBJ1-1	15	CASSSQGGRRTEAFF
TRBV7-6	NA	TRBJ2-1	15	CASSKGAGSSNEQFF
TRBV12-3/TRBV12-4	TRBD2	TRBJ2-3	15	CASTGTSGRPPSQYF
TRBV20-1	NA	TRBJ1-2	13	CSAREAAAYGYTF
TRBV5-1	NA	TRBJ2-3	17	CASSRGRGDTSTDTQYF
TRBV5-1	NA	TRBJ2-1	12	CASSSTKGEQFF
TRBV27	NA	TRBJ2-5	16	CASSLYGTGFSETQYF
TRBV25-1	NA	TRBJ1-5	14	CASSESGRNQPQHF
TRBV7-6	NA	NA	14	CASSTDYPAYEQYF
TRBV7-2	NA	TRBJ2-5	13	CASSKRFPETQYF
TRBV20-1	NA	TRBJ1-6	13	CSASVRDDSPLHF
TRBV13	TRBD1	TRBJ2-1	13	CASRRTGANEQFF
TRBV7-2	NA	TRBJ2-7	14	CASSVDQAAYEQYF
TRBV7-2	TRBD1	TRBJ2-3	17	CASSSTDRSRGTDTQYF
TRBV12-3/TRBV12-4	NA	TRBJ2-1	14	CASTITGPRDEQFF
TRBV20-1	TRBD2	TRBJ2-1	14	CSALRASGYNEQFF
TRBV5-1	NA	TRBJ2-7	14	CASSIYGSSYEQYF
TRBV7-2	NA	TRBJ2-3	17	CASSLMPLRVTTDTQYF